This T cell receptor (beta chain) was identified in a study of blood T cells in healthy people across ages. Study-level background: T cells yielded about one barcoded beta molecule per two cells through template switching.

A second roughly 6 to 11 cycle PCR used barcoded and J-beta primers. TCRdb fed the 5' RACE reads into MiXCR, producing one record per CDR3 protein. The sample includes 580,000 or so distinct CDR3 sequences, around half of them seen just once. This CDR3 is built from 15 residues. V lost 8 bases, J lost 3 bases, and 16 bases lay in between. Germline CDR1 SEHNR, CDR2 FQNEAQ (reference sequence). The sequenced material came from blood. This rearrangement joins TRBV7-9 to TRBJ1-4; unclear D gene. The clonotype originates from a man older than 75 in good health. The DNA for the CDR3 is TGTGCCAGCGACCCCGGACTGTTCTCTAATGAAAAACTGTTTTTT. Translation: CASDPGLFSNEKLFF.